This TCR beta chain is from a study of metastatic and nonmetastatic thyroid tumors. Study at large: Repertoire comparison spanned blood and tumor or nodule tissue of malignant and benign thyroid patients.

This clone was found many times. Patients had received no treatment of any kind before thyroid surgery. CDR3 size: 11 residues. Germline V gives CDR1 DFQATT, CDR2 SNEGSKA (reference sequence). Trimming stripped 5 bases from V and 7 bases from J, with 12 bases between. TCRdb called clones again from the PCR reads with MiXCR. The sample yields about 47,000 clones, about 22% seen once. This receptor was obtained from a male donor with papillary thyroid cancer or a benign thyroid nodule (not recorded which). Some clones in this sample may be carry-over from other donors' samples. The J gene is TRBJ2-7, the V gene TRBV20-1; D uncertain. The specimen was blood. The chain's CDR3 is CSAVDVQEQYF. Here the CDR3 DNA reads TGCAGTGCTGTTGACGTGCAGGAGCAGTACTTC.